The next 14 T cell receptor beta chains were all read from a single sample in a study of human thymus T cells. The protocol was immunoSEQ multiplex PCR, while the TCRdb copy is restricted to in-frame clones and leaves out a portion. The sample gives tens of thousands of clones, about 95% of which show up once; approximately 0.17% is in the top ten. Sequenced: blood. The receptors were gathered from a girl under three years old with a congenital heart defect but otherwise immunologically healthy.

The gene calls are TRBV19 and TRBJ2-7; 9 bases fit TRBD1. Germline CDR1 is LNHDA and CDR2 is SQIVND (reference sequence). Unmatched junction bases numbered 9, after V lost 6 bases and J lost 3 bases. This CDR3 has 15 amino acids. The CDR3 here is CASRLTGTGYYEQYF. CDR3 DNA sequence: TGTGCCAGTAGGCTAACCGGGACAGGGTACTACGAGCAGTACTTC.

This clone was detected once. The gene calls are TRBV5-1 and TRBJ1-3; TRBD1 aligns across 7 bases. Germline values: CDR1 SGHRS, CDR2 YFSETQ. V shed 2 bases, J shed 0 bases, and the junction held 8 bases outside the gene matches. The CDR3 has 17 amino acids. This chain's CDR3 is CASSLEYTGVSGNTIYF. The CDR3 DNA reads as TGCGCCAGCAGCTTAGAGTATACAGGGGTCTCTGGAAACACCATATATTTT.

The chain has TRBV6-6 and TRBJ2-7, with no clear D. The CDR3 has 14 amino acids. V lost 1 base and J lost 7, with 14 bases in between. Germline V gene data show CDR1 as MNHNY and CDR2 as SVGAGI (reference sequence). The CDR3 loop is CASSYYLTYWEQYF. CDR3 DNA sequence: TGTGCCAGCAGTTACTACCTCACTTATTGGGAGCAGTACTTC.

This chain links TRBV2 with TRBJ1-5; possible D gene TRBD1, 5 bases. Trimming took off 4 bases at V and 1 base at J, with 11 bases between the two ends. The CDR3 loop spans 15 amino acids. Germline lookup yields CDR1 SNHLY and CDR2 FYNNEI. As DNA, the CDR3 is TGTGCCAGCAGTGTTGAGGCAGGGAGCAATCAGCCCCAGCATTTT. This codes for CASSVEAGSNQPQHF.

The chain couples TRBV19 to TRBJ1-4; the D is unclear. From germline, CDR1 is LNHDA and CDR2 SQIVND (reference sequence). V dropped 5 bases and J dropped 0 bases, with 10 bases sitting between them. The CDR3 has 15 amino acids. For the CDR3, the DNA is TGTGCCAGTAGTGTATCGAGAACAACTAATGAAAAACTGTTTTTT. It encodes CASSVSRTTNEKLFF.

The CDR3 region is CASSLSRYNEQYF. CDR3 bases: TGTGCCAGCAGTTTATCGAGGTATAACGAGCAGTACTTC. J is TRBJ2-7 and V is TRBV27; D uncertain. The CDR3 is 13 amino acids. V lost 0 bases to trimming and J lost 5 bases, with 8 bases between them. CDR1 is MNHEY and CDR2 is SMNVEV in the germline V gene (reference sequence).

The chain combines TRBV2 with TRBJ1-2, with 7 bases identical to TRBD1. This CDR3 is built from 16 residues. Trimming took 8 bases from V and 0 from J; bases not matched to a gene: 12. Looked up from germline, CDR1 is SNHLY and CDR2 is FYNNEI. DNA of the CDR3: TGTGCCAGCCGCCTTGACAGGGAAAGAGCTAACTATGGCTACACCTTC. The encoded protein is CASRLDRERANYGYTF.

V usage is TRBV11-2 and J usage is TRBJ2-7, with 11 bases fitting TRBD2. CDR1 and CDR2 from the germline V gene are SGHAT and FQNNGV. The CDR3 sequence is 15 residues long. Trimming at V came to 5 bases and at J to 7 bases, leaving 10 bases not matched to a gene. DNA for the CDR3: TGTGCCAGCAGCACGACTAGCGGGACCTCCAGGGAGCAGTACTTC. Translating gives CASSTTSGTSREQYF. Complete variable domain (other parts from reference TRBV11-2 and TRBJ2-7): EAGVAQSPRYKIIEKRQSVAFWCNPISGHATLYWYQQILGQGPKLLIQFQNNGVVDDSQLPKDRFSAERLKGVDSTLKIQPAKLEDSAVYLCASSTTSGTSREQYFGPGTRLTVT.

This CDR3 reads CASSFRTSGTYEQYF. CDR3 bases: TGTGCCAGCAGTTTCCGGACTAGCGGCACCTACGAGCAGTACTTC. The J gene is TRBJ2-7, the V gene TRBV27, with 10 bases that match TRBD2. This CDR3 is built from 15 residues. From germline, CDR1 is MNHEY and CDR2 SMNVEV (reference sequence). V was pared by 3 bases and J by 2 bases, with 4 bases of the junction left unmatched.

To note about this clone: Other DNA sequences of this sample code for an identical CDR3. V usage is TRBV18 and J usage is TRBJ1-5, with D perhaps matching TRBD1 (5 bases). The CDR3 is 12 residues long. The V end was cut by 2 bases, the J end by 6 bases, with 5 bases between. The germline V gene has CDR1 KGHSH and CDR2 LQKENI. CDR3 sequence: CASSPRGQPQHF. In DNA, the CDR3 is TGTGCCAGCTCACCAAGGGGTCAGCCCCAGCATTTT. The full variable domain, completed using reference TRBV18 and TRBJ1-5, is NAGVMQNPRHLVRRRGQEARLRCSPMKGHSHVYWYRQLPEEGLKFMVYLQKENIIDESGMPKERFSAEFPKEGPSILRIQQVVRGDSAAYFCASSPRGQPQHFGDGTRLSIL.

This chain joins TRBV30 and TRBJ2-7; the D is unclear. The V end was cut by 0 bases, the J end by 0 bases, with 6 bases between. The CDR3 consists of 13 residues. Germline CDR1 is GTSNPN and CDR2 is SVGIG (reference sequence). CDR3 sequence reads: CAWSVMGSYEQYF. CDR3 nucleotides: TGTGCCTGGAGTGTCATGGGCTCCTACGAGCAGTACTTC.

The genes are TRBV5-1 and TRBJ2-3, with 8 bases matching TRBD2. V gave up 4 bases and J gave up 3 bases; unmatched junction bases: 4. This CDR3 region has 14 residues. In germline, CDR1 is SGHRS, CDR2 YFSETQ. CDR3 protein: CASSPSGSTDTQYF. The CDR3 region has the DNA TGCGCCAGCAGCCCCAGCGGGAGTACAGATACGCAGTATTTT.

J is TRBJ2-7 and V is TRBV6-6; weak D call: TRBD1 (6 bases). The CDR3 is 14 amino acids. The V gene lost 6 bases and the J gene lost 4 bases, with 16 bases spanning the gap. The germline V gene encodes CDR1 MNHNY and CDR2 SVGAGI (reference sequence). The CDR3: CASSSRDKQYEQYF. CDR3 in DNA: TGTGCCAGCAGCTCTCGGGACAAACAATACGAGCAGTACTTC.

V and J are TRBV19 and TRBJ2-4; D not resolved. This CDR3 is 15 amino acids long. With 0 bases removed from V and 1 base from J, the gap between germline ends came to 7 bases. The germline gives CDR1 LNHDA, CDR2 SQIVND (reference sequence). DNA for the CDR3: TGTGCCAGTAGTATAGATCTTAGGGCCAAAAACATTCAGTACTTC. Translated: CASSIDLRAKNIQYF.